These 17 T cell receptor beta chains were sequenced from one sample in a study of spatial heterogeneity in lung cancer. These receptors lack a known antigen. In TCRdb, the 5' RACE reads were re-called with MiXCR into one record per CDR3 protein. This sample has about 13,000 distinct CDR3 sequences, with over 3% found just once. General study points: Tumor mutation count correlated with how many alpha and beta TCRs expanded intratumorally.

Time point meaning: sample taken at primary tumor resection. The material sequenced was lung tumor tissue, taken at surgery. The receptors were sampled from a male donor with early-stage non-small cell lung cancer.

This clonotype was recorded at least ten times. The chain carries TRBV7-9 and TRBJ1-6; perhaps TRBD1 as D (5 bases). Germline V CDR1 and CDR2: SEHNR, FQNEAQ (reference sequence). V dropped 1 base and J dropped 2 bases, with 9 bases sitting between them. The CDR3 consists of 16 residues. CDR3: CASSLGPTAYNSPLHF. Here the CDR3 DNA reads TGTGCCAGCAGCTTAGGCCCGACAGCCTATAATTCACCCCTCCACTTT. Using reference TRBV7-9 and TRBJ1-6 for the parts outside the CDR3, the full variable domain is DTGVSQNPRHKITKRGQNVTFRCDPISEHNRLYWYRQTLGQGPEFLTYFQNEAQLEKSRLLSDRFSAERPKGSFSTLEIQRTEQGDSAMYLCASSLGPTAYNSPLHFGNGTRLTVT.

This clonotype was recorded at least ten times. This chain links TRBV6-2 or TRBV6-3 with TRBJ2-7; 13 nucleotides line up with TRBD2. CDR3 length: 14 amino acids. V was clipped by 7 bases and J by 4 bases; unmatched bases: 4. The germline V gene has CDR1 MNHEY and CDR2 SVGEGT. The CDR3 sequence is CASTTSGGKYEQYF. In nucleotides, the CDR3 is TGTGCCAGCACGACTAGCGGGGGGAAGTACGAGCAGTACTTC.

This clonotype was observed many times. The CDR3 loop reads CSAQRAKQGEGNQPQHF. DNA for the CDR3: TGCAGTGCCCAAAGGGCGAAACAGGGTGAGGGCAATCAGCCCCAGCATTTT. The chain recombines TRBV20-1 with TRBJ1-5, with D tentatively TRBD1 (6 bases). Trimming shortened V by 6 bases and J by 2 bases, and 23 bases separated the two germline ends. CDR3 length equals 17 residues. CDR1 and CDR2 from the germline V gene are DFQATT and SNEGSKA (reference sequence).

This clonotype was recorded at least ten times. For the CDR3, the DNA is TGCGCCAGCAGCCAAGATTCCGGGAATCAGCCCCAGCATTTT. Its translation: CASSQDSGNQPQHF. V gene TRBV4-3 combines with J gene TRBJ1-5; no definite D call. V dropped 0 bases and J dropped 4 bases, with 7 bases sitting between them. This CDR3 has 14 amino acids. CDR1 is LGHNA, CDR2 YSLEER, per germline.

This clonotype was observed at least ten times. This sequence joins TRBV7-2 and TRBJ2-5; a possible D gene is TRBD2 (5 bases). CDR1 and CDR2 from the germline V gene are SGHTA and FQGNSA. The CDR3 is made up of 13 amino acids. Trimming pared 2 bases from V and 5 bases from J, leaving 9 bases between. The CDR3 is CASSLSDWETQYF. In DNA form, the CDR3 reads TGTGCCAGCAGCTTATCGGACTGGGAGACCCAGTACTTC.

This clonotype came up many times. V gene TRBV28 combines with J gene TRBJ1-5; no clear D. The V end was cut by 6 bases, the J end by 0 bases, with 9 bases between. This CDR3 contains 14 residues. Germline values: CDR1 MDHEN, CDR2 SYDVKM. CDR3 residues: CASREFHSNQPQHF. The CDR3 nucleotides are TGTGCCAGCAGGGAGTTTCATAGCAATCAGCCCCAGCATTTT.

This clonotype was detected many times. This chain links TRBV6-6 with TRBJ1-2, with a weak D call TRBD1 (6 bases). The CDR3 has 12 residues. The germline CDR1 and CDR2 sequences are MNHNY and SVGAGI (reference sequence). V was trimmed by 6 bases and J by 2 bases, leaving 7 bases between them. CDR3 in amino acids: CASRDRNYGYTF. The CDR3 DNA sequence: TGTGCCAGCAGGGACAGAAACTATGGCTACACCTTC.

The gene calls are TRBV10-3 and TRBJ1-1, with 7 bases matching TRBD1. Germline trimming cut 6 bases from V and 8 bases from J; bases unmatched to any gene: 6. The CDR3 contains 12 residues. Germline V lookup: CDR1 ENHRY, CDR2 SYGVKD. The CDR3 loop reads CAISQETGEAFF. The CDR3 DNA reads as TGTGCCATCAGCCAGGAGACAGGGGAAGCTTTCTTT.

This clonotype was counted ten times or more. The chain recombines TRBV20-1 with TRBJ1-4; maybe TRBD1 (5 bases). V was cut by 1 base and J by 6 bases, with 12 bases left in between. Per the germline V gene, CDR1 is DFQATT and CDR2 is SNEGSKA (reference sequence). The CDR3 consists of 14 residues. CDR3 bases: TGCAGTGCTAGAGTCCCGGGACTCGATGAAAAACTGTTTTTT. Translation gives CSARVPGLDEKLFF.

In this sample, this clonotype turned up many times. J is TRBJ2-3 and V is TRBV27; a possible D gene is TRBD2 (5 bases). V lost 2 bases to trimming and J lost 2 bases, with 14 bases between them. CDR3 length: 16 amino acids. CDR1 and CDR2 from the germline V gene are MNHEY and SMNVEV (reference sequence). The CDR3 DNA follows: TGTGCCAGCAGTTTACTAGCCTCTGCCTACACAGATACGCAGTATTTT. This codes for CASSLLASAYTDTQYF.

This clonotype was picked up many times. The chain joins TRBV20-1 to TRBJ2-7; D not certain. CDR3 length: 10 amino acids. Germline-derived CDR1 and CDR2 are DFQATT and SNEGSKA (reference sequence). Trimming removed 0 bases at V and 5 bases at J, with 2 bases between. The CDR3, as DNA: TGCAGTGCTAGAGATGACGAGCAGTACTTC. Translation gives CSARDDEQYF.

This clonotype was counted at least ten times. The chain links TRBV18 to TRBJ2-1; D tentatively fits TRBD1 or TRBD2 (5 bases each). CDR1 is KGHSH and CDR2 is LQKENI in the germline V gene. V was clipped by 5 bases and J by 10 bases, with 18 bases between them. CDR3 length: 14 residues. This CDR3 reads CASSIQEGMGEQFF. The CDR3 DNA reads TGTGCCAGCTCAATCCAAGAGGGGATGGGGGAGCAGTTCTTC.

There are many counts of this clonotype. The chain combines TRBV5-1 with TRBJ2-5; TRBD2 agrees at 12 bases. This CDR3 is 16 amino acids long. V shed 0 bases and J 4 bases; nucleotides not matched to a gene: 4. In germline, CDR1 is SGHRS, CDR2 YFSETQ. The CDR3 sequence: CASSLGLAGVGETQYF. CDR3 sequence (DNA): TGCGCCAGCAGCTTGGGACTAGCGGGGGTTGGAGAGACCCAGTACTTC.

This clonotype was observed a handful of times. V gene TRBV7-2 combines with J gene TRBJ1-2; the D is unclear. CDR1 SGHTA and CDR2 FQGNSA come from the germline V gene. This CDR3 has 15 residues. V was clipped by 2 bases and J by 0 bases, with 10 bases between them. The CDR3 loop reads CASSLQPDSNYGYTF. CDR3 nucleotides: TGTGCCAGCAGCTTACAGCCAGACTCTAACTATGGCTACACCTTC.

This clonotype appeared many times. The chain employs TRBV7-8 and TRBJ1-1; D not resolved. Trimming stripped 1 base from V and 6 bases from J, with 27 bases between. Per germline, CDR1 SGHVS and CDR2 FQNEAQ. The CDR3 sequence is 19 residues long. CDR3 in DNA: TGTGCCAGCAGCTTAGGGTCAAGGTCGGCAGGCTACAAAACAGCTGAAGCTTTCTTT. Its protein product is CASSLGSRSAGYKTAEAFF.

This clonotype was recorded many times. V and J are TRBV10-3 and TRBJ2-1; tentative D call: TRBD2 (5 bases). The CDR3 is 15 amino acids. The germline CDR1 and CDR2 sequences are ENHRY and SYGVKD. V was cut by 11 bases and J by 7 bases, with 24 bases left in between. CDR3 coding DNA: TGTGCCGCCCTATCGGGCCTCGGAGGATGGAATGAGCAGTTCTTC. It yields the protein CAALSGLGGWNEQFF.

This clonotype was observed many times. The rearrangement joins TRBV10-3 to TRBJ2-2; unclear D gene. Between the trimmed V and J ends, which lost 6 bases and 5 bases, there was a span of 13 bases. This CDR3 spans 14 amino acids. Germline V gene data show CDR1 as ENHRY and CDR2 as SYGVKD. The CDR3 loop reads CAIRSSLLTGELFF. CDR3 nucleotide sequence: TGTGCCATCAGATCCTCCCTTTTAACCGGGGAGCTGTTTTTT.